Listed below are T cell receptor beta chains from one sample, sequenced in a study of cytotoxic CD8 clonotypes in ibrutinib-treated CLL. TCRdb's table, derived via immunoSEQ multiplex PCR, lists solely in-frame clones and lacks some. The table has some 63,000 clones, just over 90% seen once. The input for sequencing was PBMCs, taken after 12 months of ibrutinib treatment. The receptors originated from a human donor with chronic lymphocytic leukemia. CDR3s include the opening cysteine and the closing phenylalanine or tryptophan. Each record gives: J gene, clone size, D gene, V gene, CDR3 protein, CDR3 DNA. D genes are given only for firm matches. Rows give clone size only sometimes, using once, few, many, or a class for an expanded clone.

TRBJ2-2 NA TRBD2 TRBV7-7 CASSITSGHNTGELFF TGTGCTAGCAGCATTACTAGCGGACATAACACCGGGGAGCTGTTTTTT
TRBJ2-7 once NA TRBV5-1 CASSFETTYEQYF TGCGCCAGCAGCTTTGAGACAACCTACGAGCAGTACTTC
TRBJ2-1 NA TRBD2 TRBV15 CATSRGELAGWNEQFF TGTGCCACCAGCAGAGGGGAACTAGCGGGATGGAATGAGCAGTTCTTC
TRBJ2-7 NA TRBD2 TRBV7-9 CASSRSSGRTITYEQYF TGTGCCAGCAGCAGATCTAGCGGGAGGACGATTACCTACGAGCAGTACTTC
TRBJ1-5 NA NA TRBV6-6 CASEMDSINQPQHF TGTGCCAGCGAGATGGACAGTATCAATCAGCCCCAGCATTTT
TRBJ2-1 NA TRBD2 TRBV6-1 CASTIKRDNEQFF TGTGCCAGCACCATAAAGCGGGATAATGAGCAGTTCTTC
TRBJ2-7 NA NA TRBV11-3 CASSFGGAGTYEQYF TGTGCCAGCAGCTTTGGGGGCGCGGGGACTTACGAGCAGTACTTC
TRBJ1-1 few NA TRBV7-9 CASSWAGAVEAFF TGTGCCAGCAGCTGGGCCGGGGCGGTTGAAGCTTTCTTT
TRBJ1-2 medium-sized NA TRBV5-1 CASSLSAYYGYTF TGCGCCAGCAGCTTGTCGGCTTACTATGGCTACACCTTC
TRBJ2-2 once TRBD2 TRBV6-4 CASRASGVVGELFF TGTGCCAGCAGGGCTAGCGGGGTCGTCGGGGAGCTGTTTTTT
TRBJ2-2 NA NA TRBV9 CASGVSNTGELFF TGTGCCAGCGGGGTGAGCAACACCGGGGAGCTGTTTTTT
TRBJ2-3 few NA TRBV5-4 CASSLSGFFEGPTDTQYF TGTGCCAGCAGCTTGTCGGGTTTTTTCGAGGGGCCCACAGATACGCAGTATTTT
TRBJ1-1 NA TRBD1 TRBV11-3 CASSHRPTGMAFF TGTGCCAGCAGCCATCGGCCGACAGGGATGGCTTTCTTT
TRBJ2-7 NA NA TRBV5-1 CASSLPGRDEQYF TGCGCCAGCAGCTTACCAGGGCGGGACGAGCAGTACTTC